This T cell receptor beta chain stems from a study of cytomegalovirus exposure and HLA in healthy donors. Study summary: The 120 validation repertoires, a later analysis reported, used the same platform as the roughly 710 first-cohort repertoires.

Study-wide results and caveats: Rare TCR sequences dominated, though some public TCRs recurred in many donors. Subsequent analysis of the 100 to 150 validation repertoires found a tendency for first-cohort TCR clusters to co-occur.

Profiled with immunoSEQ multiplex PCR; TCRdb holds only in-frame clones, not every one. The sample lists about 280,000 clones, 88% occurring once. As for this clone: Its antigen is currently unknown.

Trimming removed 5 bases from V and 1 base from J, with 17 bases in between. The CDR3 totals 16 residues. The germline V gene has CDR1 SEHNR and CDR2 FQNEAQ (reference sequence). Material for sequencing was PBMCs. The gene calls are TRBV7-9 and TRBJ2-5, with D possibly being TRBD1 (6 bases). This TCR was recovered from a woman under 30 in good health and CMV-seronegative. The CDR3 DNA reads as TGTGCCAGCAGCCCGGCTGACAGGAAGAGCCAAGAGACCCAGTACTTC. This translates into CASSPADRKSQETQYF.